This T cell receptor beta chain was found in a study of blood T cells in healthy people across ages. A second PCR, run for about 6 to 11 cycles, used a sample-barcoded 5' primer plus a J-beta primer mix. MiXCR, applied by TCRdb to the 5' RACE reads, yields one record per CDR3 protein. The table shows about 1.8 million distinct CDR3 sequences, with about 49% occurring only once. CDR1 SGHTA and CDR2 FQGNSA come from the germline V gene. This CDR3 is built from 15 residues. The V and J genes are TRBV7-2 and TRBJ2-5; D is perhaps TRBD2 (5 bases). The assigned J gene may be wrong: the sequence end matches TRBJ2-7 better. Sequencing was performed on blood. This clonotype originated in a woman aged 40 to 55 in good health. Here the CDR3 DNA reads TGTGCCAGCAGCTTAGGGCAGGACTTCGGGAACGAGCAGTACTTC. It yields the protein CASSLGQDFGNEQYF.